Shown below are 14 T cell receptor beta chains from a single sample sequenced in a study of T cell responses to AZD1222 COVID-19 vaccine. TCRdb keeps only in-frame clones here, not all; method: immunoSEQ multiplex PCR. The sample has about 150,000 clones; approximately 85% are singletons. This specimen was peripheral blood, taken on day 0 of AZD1222 vaccination. Receptors originate from an adult in good health.

The V and J genes are TRBV7-6 and TRBJ2-7; TRBD1 might be the D (6 bases). CDR1 is SGHVS, CDR2 FNYEAQ, per germline. V was cut by 1 base and J by 6 bases, with 10 bases left in between. This CDR3 spans 13 amino acids. In DNA form, the CDR3 reads TGTGCCAGCAGCTTAGACAGGGACGGCGAGCAGTACTTC. Translated: CASSLDRDGEQYF. The whole variable domain, remainder taken from reference TRBV7-6 and TRBJ2-7, is GAGVSQSPRYKVTKRGQDVALRCDPISGHVSLYWYRQALGQGPEFLTYFNYEAQQDKSGLPNDRFSAERPEGSISTLTIQRTEQRDSAMYRCASSLDRDGEQYFGPGTRLTVT.

The rearrangement uses TRBV7-7 and TRBJ2-2; D is uncertain. This CDR3 spans 13 amino acids. Trimming cost V 5 bases and J 6 bases, with 10 bases left between them. Germline CDR1 reads SSHAT; CDR2 reads FNYEAQ (reference sequence). The CDR3 sequence is CASSPPESGELFF. The CDR3 DNA reads TGTGCCAGCAGCCCCCCAGAATCCGGGGAGCTGTTTTTT.

CDR3 DNA sequence: TGTGCCAGCAGCTTGGGAGGGCTCTACTATGGCTACACCTTC. Translating gives CASSLGGLYYGYTF. The chain combines TRBV7-9 with TRBJ1-2; D uncertain. CDR1 and CDR2 from the germline V gene are SEHNR and FQNEAQ (reference sequence). CDR3 length equals 14 residues. Trimming pared 3 bases from V and 3 bases from J, leaving 11 bases between.

The V and J genes are TRBV29-1 and TRBJ2-7; 10 bases are shared with TRBD1. Losses at the gene ends were 2 bases for V and 5 bases for J; bases not matched to a gene: 12. Germline V lookup: CDR1 SQVTM, CDR2 ANQGSEA. The CDR3 is 16 residues long. The CDR3 region is CSVELARGDRGNEQYF. CDR3 in DNA: TGCAGCGTTGAACTTGCCCGCGGGGACAGGGGCAACGAGCAGTACTTC.

The chain combines TRBV3-1 (or the pseudogene TRBV3-2) with TRBJ2-1; 12 bases match TRBD2. From germline, CDR1 is LGHDT and CDR2 YNNKEL (reference sequence). This CDR3 is built from 13 residues. V dropped 7 bases and J dropped 10; count of bases not matched to a gene: 5. The CDR3 is CASKLAGGGEQFF. In DNA form, the CDR3 reads TGTGCCAGCAAACTAGCGGGGGGTGGGGAGCAGTTCTTC.

The chain employs TRBV21-1 and TRBJ2-6. TRBV21-1 is a pseudogene locus. The CDR3 consists of 17 residues. In DNA form, the CDR3 reads TGTGCCAGCACCTCGGATAAGTCATTCTCTGGGGCCAACGTCCTGACTTTC. It yields the protein CASTSDKSFSGANVLTF.

The rearrangement links TRBV27 to TRBJ2-7, with 9 bases matching TRBD2. CDR1 is MNHEY, CDR2 SMNVEV, per germline (reference sequence). The CDR3 is 16 amino acids. V lost 6 bases, J lost 2 bases, and 11 bases stayed unmatched. The CDR3 coding sequence is TGTGCCAGCAGCCCCAGCGGGGGGATGGTAGCCTACGAGCAGTACTTC. This sequence encodes CASSPSGGMVAYEQYF.

This clone was counted between two and nine times. The rearrangement joins TRBV5-1 to TRBJ2-7, with TRBD2 as a possible D gene (7 bases). Trimming left V 3 bases short and J 6 bases short, with 13 bases between. CDR1 SGHRS and CDR2 YFSETQ come from the germline V gene. The CDR3 spans 13 residues. CDR3: CASSWEGGFEQYF. CDR3 sequence (DNA): TGCGCCAGCAGCTGGGAGGGGGGATTCGAGCAGTACTTC.

The chain has TRBV30 and TRBJ1-2; 10 nucleotides match TRBD1. The CDR3 spans 15 residues. After removal of 2 bases from V and 8 bases from J, the junction contained 11 bases not matched to a gene. The germline V gene has CDR1 GTSNPN and CDR2 SVGIG (reference sequence). The CDR3 region is CAWSLMMTGGKGYTF. CDR3 coding DNA: TGTGCCTGGAGTCTAATGATGACAGGGGGCAAAGGCTACACCTTC.

The V gene is TRBV12-3 or TRBV12-4, the J gene TRBJ1-2, with D perhaps TRBD1 (5 bases). The germline V and J ends were trimmed by 5 bases and 5 bases, with 12 bases remaining between them. CDR3 length: 13 amino acids. The CDR3: CASSPGSGYGYTF. DNA of the CDR3: TGTGCCAGCAGTCCAGGGTCGGGTTATGGCTACACCTTC.

J is TRBJ2-1 and V is TRBV24-1; weak D call: TRBD2 (6 bases). CDR1 is KGHDR and CDR2 is SFDVKD in the germline V gene. The V and J ends lost 2 bases and 8 bases respectively, with 12 bases between them. This CDR3 has 14 residues. CDR3 nucleotides: TGTGCCACCAGTGATTCCCGGGGGTGGGATGAGCAGTTCTTC. Amino acids: CATSDSRGWDEQFF.

The chain links TRBV10-3 to TRBJ1-1; tentatively, D is TRBD1 (5 bases). The CDR3 is 14 residues long. Germline CDR1 reads ENHRY; CDR2 reads SYGVKD. The V gene lost 3 bases and the J gene lost 3 bases, with 11 bases spanning the gap. The CDR3 loop is CAISDRGGDTEAFF. The CDR3 DNA reads as TGTGCCATCAGTGATCGGGGAGGGGACACTGAAGCTTTCTTT.

The chain uses TRBV5-6 and TRBJ2-4; TRBD2 agrees at 9 bases. V lost 4 bases to trimming and J lost 4 bases; unmatched junction nucleotides: 12. This CDR3 is built from 17 residues. Germline CDR1 is SGHDT and CDR2 is YYEEEE. DNA for the CDR3: TGTGCCAGCAGCCCTACCGGGACTAGCAAAACTAAAAACATTCAGTACTTC. Its translation is CASSPTGTSKTKNIQYF.

The chain joins TRBV5-1 to TRBJ2-3, with 8 bases matching TRBD2. CDR1 SGHRS and CDR2 YFSETQ come from the germline V gene. Germline trimming cut 4 bases from V and 6 bases from J; bases unmatched to any gene: 16. This CDR3 is built from 17 residues. The CDR3: CASSPGPLLSGKDTQYF. The CDR3 nucleotides are TGCGCCAGCAGCCCGGGCCCGCTACTTAGCGGGAAGGATACGCAGTATTTT.